The sequence of this T cell receptor (beta chain) was determined in a study of T cell changes during pregnancy in multiple sclerosis. This clone was detected only once. The V segment lost 5 bases and the J segment 4 bases; nucleotides outside the gene matches: 6. Germline V CDR1 and CDR2: SEHNR, FQNEAQ (reference sequence). The CDR3 is 16 amino acids. Sequencing was performed with immunoSEQ multiplex PCR; in TCRdb, only in-frame clones are kept and a portion is missing. The sample lists about 70,000 clones, around nine tenths occurring once. The sequencing here drew on peripheral blood, taken in the second trimester of pregnancy. The chain recombines TRBV7-9 with TRBJ1-6; 9 bases are shared with TRBD1. The receptor's source is a female donor in good health, enrolled as a control in a pregnancy study. The CDR3 loop reads CASSNGQGFYNSPLHF. In nucleotides, the CDR3 is TGTGCCAGCAGCAATGGACAGGGGTTTTATAATTCACCCCTCCACTTT.